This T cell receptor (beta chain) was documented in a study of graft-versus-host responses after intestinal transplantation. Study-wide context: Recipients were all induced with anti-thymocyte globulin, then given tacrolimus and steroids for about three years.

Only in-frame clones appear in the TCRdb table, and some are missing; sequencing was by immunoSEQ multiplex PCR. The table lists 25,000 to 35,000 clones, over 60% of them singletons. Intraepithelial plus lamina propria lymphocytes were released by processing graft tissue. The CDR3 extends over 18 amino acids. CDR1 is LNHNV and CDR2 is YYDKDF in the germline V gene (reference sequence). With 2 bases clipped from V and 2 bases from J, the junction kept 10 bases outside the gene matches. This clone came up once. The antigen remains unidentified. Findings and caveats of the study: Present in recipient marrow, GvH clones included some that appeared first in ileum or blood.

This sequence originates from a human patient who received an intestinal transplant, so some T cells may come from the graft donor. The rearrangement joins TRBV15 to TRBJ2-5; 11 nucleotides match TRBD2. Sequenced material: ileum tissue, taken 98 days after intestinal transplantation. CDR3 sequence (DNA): TGTGCCACCAGCAGACAAAAGGCCCTAGCGGGGGGTCAAGAGACCCAGTACTTC. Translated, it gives CATSRQKALAGGQETQYF.